This T cell receptor (beta chain) was sequenced in a study of blood T cell repertoires in COVID-19. In the study overall: The origin of the acute and convalescent COVID-19 samples was the United States, Italy and Spain. Nucleic acid was either cDNA or gDNA, and it came from T cells, B-cell-depleted T cells, or PBMCs.

In the original workflow: Reference gene primer amplification yielded estimated nucleated cell counts. Only in-frame clones appear in the TCRdb table, and some are missing; sequencing was by immunoSEQ multiplex PCR. V and J calls and clone size are copied from that table; D and trimming were computed from the DNA. In the table there are more than 100,000 clones, 60% to 85% of which are singletons. The V gene lost 5 bases and the J gene lost 4 bases, with 11 bases spanning the gap. Looked up from germline, CDR1 is SGHNT and CDR2 is YENEEA. The length of the CDR3 is 13 residues. The specimen was peripheral blood. This chain connects TRBV11-3 to TRBJ2-5, with D possibly TRBD2 on 7 matching bases. This clonotype was sampled from a man in his 70s with acute or convalescent COVID-19. The CDR3 coding sequence is TGTGCCAGCAGCGGGGGGGCGGGAGAGACCCAGTACTTC. Translation gives CASSGGAGETQYF.